The clone carrying this T cell receptor beta chain has only one observation. These data are taken from a study of PD-L1 blockade in urothelial cancer. About the research overall: A median about 150,000 T cells were found in blood samples.

Into every PCR, synthetic TCR analog templates were spiked. Assay: immunoSEQ multiplex PCR; the TCRdb copy retains only in-frame clones and omits some. The table records some 40,000 clones, over 75% of them present only once. V lost 4 bases and J lost 6, with 12 bases in between. Germline CDR1 reads SGHAT; CDR2 reads FQNNGV. This CDR3 has 14 residues. V usage is TRBV11-2 and J usage is TRBJ1-4; no firm D call. This receptor was obtained from a man aged 60 to 69 with urothelial cancer. This sample comprised PBMCs, obtained around atezolizumab (anti-PD-L1) treatment. As DNA, the CDR3 is TGTGCCAGCAGCTCTCACGGGAAGGATGAAAAACTGTTTTTT. It yields the protein CASSSHGKDEKLFF.